This is a list of T cell receptor beta chains from one sample in a study of T-cell reconstitution after alpha-beta-depleted transplantation in children. TCRdb called the PCR reads again in MiXCR, with one record for every CDR3 protein. The profile covers approximately 520,000 distinct CDR3 sequences, with about 10% appearing a single time and about 14% taken by the ten largest. This material consisted of PBMCs, mostly from graft donor cells, taken 180 days after TCRalphabeta/CD19-depleted stem cell transplant. Receptors originate from a female patient aged 2 to 10 who had a stem cell transplant for aplastic anemia, so the T cells may come from the graft donor. The CDR3 runs from the conserved cysteine through the conserved F or W. A D gene is named only where the DNA matches it firmly. Only some rows state a clone size, as once, few, many or a class for expanded clones.

CDR3 protein,CDR3 DNA,CDR3 length,D gene,V gene,J gene,clone size
CASSLGSWEAEGAQHF,TGTGCCAGCAGCTTAGGTTCATGGGAAGCGGAAGGGGCCCAGCATTTT,16,-,TRBV7-2,TRBJ1-5,few
CASKGQGRDNSPLHF,TGCGCCAGCAAAGGCCAAGGAAGGGATAATTCACCCCTCCACTTT,15,-,TRBV4-1,TRBJ1-6,few
CASSDPTSGSSVDEQFF,TGTGCCAGCAGTGACCCGACAAGCGGGAGTTCGGTGGATGAGCAGTTCTTC,17,TRBD2,TRBV6-1,TRBJ2-1,-
CATSRDGPGQLFFNEQFF,TGTGCCACCAGCAGAGACGGACCCGGACAGCTATTTTTCAATGAGCAGTTCTTC,18,-,TRBV15,TRBJ2-1,-
CASSVRGEKLFF,TGTGCCAGCTCAGTCCGCGGCGAAAAACTGTTTTTT,12,-,TRBV6-6,TRBJ1-4,-
CASSIVVRGGNEQFF,TGTGCCAGTAGTATAGTGGTTCGAGGGGGGAATGAGCAGTTCTTC,15,-,TRBV19,TRBJ2-1,-
CASRWDSFNYGYTF,TGTGCCAGCAGGTGGGACAGCTTCAACTATGGCTACACCTTC,14,TRBD1,TRBV6-2/TRBV6-3,TRBJ1-2,-
CASSQDGGPLGSFF,TGCGCCAGCAGCCAAGATGGAGGGCCTCTGGGATCTTTCTTT,14,-,TRBV4-1,TRBJ1-1,-
CSAEDGDHNEQFF,TGCAGTGCTGAGGACGGGGATCACAATGAGCAGTTCTTC,13,-,TRBV20-1,TRBJ2-1,few
CASTLGGSGGEQYF,TGTGCCAGCACCCTGGGGGGGTCCGGCGGCGAGCAGTACTTC,14,TRBD2,TRBV27,TRBJ2-7,few
CATSDQTTVNEQFF,TGTGCCACCAGTGACCAAACGACAGTCAATGAGCAGTTCTTC,14,-,TRBV24-1,TRBJ2-1,many
CASTPRKQVNEKLFF,TGTGCCAGCACCCCCCGGAAGCAGGTTAATGAAAAACTGTTTTTT,15,-,TRBV7-8,TRBJ1-4,-
CASSPFAGGAKNIQYF,TGTGCCAGCAGTCCTTTTGCGGGAGGGGCCAAAAACATTCAGTACTTC,16,TRBD2,TRBV27,TRBJ2-4,few
CASSLVEGRETQYF,TGCGCCAGCAGCTTGGTAGAGGGAAGAGAGACCCAGTACTTC,14,-,TRBV5-1,TRBJ2-5,-
CASNRGNTGELFF,TGCGCCAGCAACAGGGGAAACACCGGGGAGCTGTTTTTT,13,TRBD1,TRBV5-1,TRBJ2-2,few
CASSGLAGPQETQYF,TGTGCCAGCAGTGGCCTAGCGGGACCCCAAGAGACCCAGTACTTC,15,TRBD2,TRBV25-1,TRBJ2-5,few
CSATPRQGAREQFF,TGCAGTGCCACACCTCGACAGGGGGCGCGTGAGCAGTTCTTC,14,TRBD1,TRBV20-1,TRBJ2-1,few
CASSLWQDTDTQYF,TGTGCCAGCAGTTTATGGCAAGACACAGATACGCAGTATTTT,14,-,TRBV12-3/TRBV12-4,TRBJ2-3,-
CASSLGRTSRKETQYF,TGTGCCAGCAGCTTAGGGAGGACTAGCAGAAAAGAGACCCAGTACTTC,16,TRBD2,TRBV7-8,TRBJ2-5,many
CASSLETSNNEQFF,TGTGCCAGCAGCTTGGAGACTAGCAACAATGAGCAGTTCTTC,14,TRBD2,TRBV7-9,TRBJ2-1,few
CASSSLTGWPGELFF,TGTGCCAGCAGCTCGTTGACAGGGTGGCCCGGGGAGCTGTTTTTT,15,TRBD1,TRBV5-6,TRBJ2-2,-
CAISDALFEAFF,TGTGCCATCAGTGATGCCCTCTTCGAGGCTTTCTTT,12,-,TRBV10-3,TRBJ1-1,few
CASSLTGPRYEQYF,TGTGCCAGCAGCTTAACGGGACCCAGGTACGAGCAGTACTTC,14,-,TRBV11-1,TRBJ2-7,-
CASSFRDSYGYTF,TGTGCCAGCAGTTTCCGGGACAGCTATGGCTACACCTTC,13,TRBD1,TRBV27,TRBJ1-2,many
CASSARTGGTLEQYF,TGTGCCAGCAGCGCGAGGACAGGGGGGACCCTCGAGCAGTACTTC,15,TRBD1,TRBV9,TRBJ2-7,-
CASSLLTNYNEQFF,TGTGCCAGCAGCCTCCTGACTAACTACAATGAGCAGTTCTTC,14,-,TRBV6-1,TRBJ2-1,-
CASSYSKGGSYNEQFF,TGTGCCAGCAGTTACTCGAAGGGGGGATCCTACAATGAGCAGTTCTTC,16,-,TRBV6-5,TRBJ2-1,-
CASSQLLADTDTQYF,TGCGCCAGCAGCCAACTTCTAGCGGATACAGATACGCAGTATTTT,15,TRBD2,TRBV4-3,TRBJ2-3,-
CASSIWTGVYGELFF,TGTGCCAGCAGCATTTGGACAGGGGTATACGGGGAGCTGTTTTTT,15,TRBD1,TRBV7-2,TRBJ2-2,-
CSASQWGALNTEAFF,TGCAGTGCTAGTCAATGGGGGGCTTTGAACACTGAAGCTTTCTTT,15,-,TRBV20-1,TRBJ1-1,-
CASSVRPREEPQYF,TGTGCCAGCAGCGTCCGACCGAGGGAAGAGCCCCAGTACTTC,14,-,TRBV9,TRBJ2-5,few
CSARDSRGGTDTQYF,TGCAGTGCTAGAGATTCGCGGGGGGGCACAGATACGCAGTATTTT,15,TRBD2,TRBV20-1,TRBJ2-3,once
CASSILLSSYNEQFF,TGTGCCAGTAGTATACTCCTTAGCTCCTACAATGAGCAGTTCTTC,15,-,TRBV19,TRBJ2-1,-
CASSSRRTSAPPGEQFF,TGTGCCAGCAGCTCCCGGAGGACTAGCGCACCACCAGGTGAGCAGTTCTTC,17,TRBD2,TRBV7-2,TRBJ2-1,few
CASSLRPGLASPYEQYF,TGTGCCAGCAGCCTCAGGCCCGGACTAGCGAGCCCCTACGAGCAGTACTTC,17,TRBD2,TRBV14,TRBJ2-7,-
CASSTGGPETQYF,TGTGCCAGCAGTACCGGGGGACCGGAGACCCAGTACTTC,13,-,TRBV12-3/TRBV12-4,TRBJ2-5,few
CASSNSGPTVPYNEQFF,TGTGCCAGCAGTAACTCCGGGCCTACGGTCCCCTACAATGAGCAGTTCTTC,17,-,TRBV27,TRBJ2-1,many
CASSTVNNEQFF,TGTGCCAGCAGCACAGTTAACAATGAGCAGTTCTTC,12,-,TRBV7-6,TRBJ2-1,few
CASSLVQGAGKTGELFF,TGTGCCAGCAGCTTGGTTCAGGGGGCGGGAAAGACCGGGGAGCTGTTTTTT,17,TRBD1,TRBV12-3/TRBV12-4,TRBJ2-2,many
CSATTTGGGNNEQFF,TGCAGTGCTACCACCACGGGGGGCGGGAATAATGAGCAGTTCTTC,15,-,TRBV20-1,TRBJ2-1,-
CASSPSTSYNEQFF,TGTGCCAGCAGCCCTAGCACCTCCTACAATGAGCAGTTCTTC,14,-,TRBV7-9,TRBJ2-1,-
CSGQMLARDTQYF,TGCAGCGGGCAAATGCTGGCTAGAGATACGCAGTATTTT,13,-,TRBV29-1,TRBJ2-3,many
CATSRGWETPYNEQFF,TGTGCCACCAGCAGAGGGTGGGAGACCCCCTACAATGAGCAGTTCTTC,16,-,TRBV15,TRBJ2-1,-
CASSLQGVNIQYF,TGCGCCAGCAGCTTGCAGGGGGTCAACATTCAGTACTTC,13,TRBD1,TRBV5-1,TRBJ2-4,many
CASSLFGSGSSHNEQFF,TGCGCCAGCAGCTTGTTCGGGAGCGGGAGTTCACACAATGAGCAGTTCTTC,17,TRBD2,TRBV5-1,TRBJ2-1,-